These T cell receptor beta chains were read from a single sample in a study of sequential checkpoint blockade in melanoma. The assay was immunoSEQ multiplex PCR, and TCRdb's table has in-frame clones only and misses some. The repertoire holds roughly 3,000 clones, with roughly 21% as singletons. The material sequenced was tumor tissue (inferred from file names), taken from a patient given nivolumab and ipilimumab in sequence. These receptors all stem from a human donor with melanoma. CDR3s include the opening cysteine and the closing phenylalanine or tryptophan. The D gene is left open where the match is weak. Some rows have no size entry. The others give once, few or many, or a class for an expanded clone.

d_call: TRBD1
clone_size: few
cdr3_length: 15
j_call: TRBJ2-1
v_call: TRBV6-8
cdr3_nt: TGTGCCAGCAGGAAGACAGGGTTGGGATACAATGAGCAGTTCTTC
cdr3_aa: CASRKTGLGYNEQFF

d_call: -
clone_size: few
cdr3_length: 16
j_call: TRBJ1-4
v_call: TRBV12-5
cdr3_nt: TGTGCCAGCGGTCTGATCCGTGGGCCAACTAATGAAAAACTGTTTTTT
cdr3_aa: CASGLIRGPTNEKLFF

d_call: -
clone_size: -
cdr3_length: 12
j_call: TRBJ1-2
v_call: TRBV29-1
cdr3_nt: TGCAGCGTTGAAGCCCTCGACTATGGCTACACCTTC
cdr3_aa: CSVEALDYGYTF

d_call: -
clone_size: medium-sized
cdr3_length: 13
j_call: TRBJ2-1
v_call: TRBV29-1
cdr3_nt: TGCAGCGTTGAAGGGGGTACCTACAATGAGCAGTTCTTC
cdr3_aa: CSVEGGTYNEQFF

d_call: -
clone_size: medium-sized
cdr3_length: 14
j_call: TRBJ2-3
v_call: TRBV11-3
cdr3_nt: TGTGCCAGCAGCTTCGGGGGCTACCCAGATACGCAGTATTTT
cdr3_aa: CASSFGGYPDTQYF

d_call: -
clone_size: -
cdr3_length: 15
j_call: TRBJ2-7
v_call: TRBV14
cdr3_nt: TGTGCCAGCAGCCTTACGGGGCGAGGGGACTACGAGCAGTACTTC
cdr3_aa: CASSLTGRGDYEQYF

d_call: -
clone_size: medium-sized
cdr3_length: 20
j_call: TRBJ2-1
v_call: TRBV1
cdr3_nt: TGCACCAGCAAGGTGGTGGGCTCGCCTAGCGGGGGACTATCCTACAATGAGCAGTTCTTC
cdr3_aa: CTSKVVGSPSGGLSYNEQFF

d_call: -
clone_size: many
cdr3_length: 15
j_call: TRBJ2-3
v_call: TRBV23-1
cdr3_nt: TGCGCCAGCAGCCAAGGGATGGGGGATGCAGATACGCAGTATTTT
cdr3_aa: CASSQGMGDADTQYF

d_call: TRBD2
clone_size: -
cdr3_length: 16
j_call: TRBJ2-7
v_call: TRBV6-8
cdr3_nt: TGTGCCAGCAGTTCCTCTGGGACTAGCGGGACTGGTGAGCAGTACTTC
cdr3_aa: CASSSSGTSGTGEQYF

d_call: -
clone_size: -
cdr3_length: 13
j_call: TRBJ2-7
v_call: TRBV18
cdr3_nt: TGTGCCAGCTCACACGGTGGGGGTGCCGAGCAGTACTTC
cdr3_aa: CASSHGGGAEQYF

d_call: TRBD2
clone_size: -
cdr3_length: 16
j_call: TRBJ2-3
v_call: TRBV28
cdr3_nt: TGTGCCAGCAGTAGGACTAGCGTATTTGGTAGGGATACGCAGTATTTT
cdr3_aa: CASSRTSVFGRDTQYF

d_call: -
clone_size: few
cdr3_length: 14
j_call: TRBJ1-3
v_call: TRBV6-8
cdr3_nt: TGTGCCAGCAGTTACGTGACAGGACCGAACACCATATATTTT
cdr3_aa: CASSYVTGPNTIYF

d_call: TRBD1
clone_size: -
cdr3_length: 13
j_call: TRBJ2-5
v_call: TRBV4-1
cdr3_nt: TGCGCCAGCAGTGGTCAGGGGGAAGAGACCCAGTACTTC
cdr3_aa: CASSGQGEETQYF

d_call: -
clone_size: -
cdr3_length: 13
j_call: TRBJ1-1
v_call: TRBV6-8
cdr3_nt: TGTGCCAGCAGGCCACTCTTCAACACTGAAGCTTTCTTT
cdr3_aa: CASRPLFNTEAFF

d_call: -
clone_size: -
cdr3_length: 13
j_call: TRBJ2-2
v_call: TRBV6-8
cdr3_nt: TGTGCCAGCTGCGGACCTAACACCGGGGAGCTGTTTTTT
cdr3_aa: CASCGPNTGELFF

d_call: TRBD1
clone_size: -
cdr3_length: 20
j_call: TRBJ2-3
v_call: TRBV12-5
cdr3_nt: TGTGCTAGTGGTTGGACCCTCGGGACAGGGGGCTCTCCCAGCACAGATACGCAGTATTTT
cdr3_aa: CASGWTLGTGGSPSTDTQYF

d_call: TRBD2
clone_size: -
cdr3_length: 14
j_call: TRBJ2-2
v_call: TRBV25-1
cdr3_nt: TGTGCCAGCAGTGTAGCGGGTCTCGCCGGGGAGCTGTTTTTT
cdr3_aa: CASSVAGLAGELFF

d_call: TRBD2
clone_size: -
cdr3_length: 12
j_call: TRBJ2-1
v_call: TRBV14
cdr3_nt: TGTGCCAGTAGCCCCGGGAGGCATGAGCAGTTCTTC
cdr3_aa: CASSPGRHEQFF

d_call: TRBD2
clone_size: -
cdr3_length: 16
j_call: TRBJ2-1
v_call: TRBV29-1
cdr3_nt: TGCAGCGCACAGCGGGGGACACTACTAATTTACAATGAGCAGTTCTTC
cdr3_aa: CSAQRGTLLIYNEQFF

d_call: -
clone_size: few
cdr3_length: 13
j_call: TRBJ2-5
v_call: TRBV6-8
cdr3_nt: TGTGCCAGCAGCCAGCGGATCCAAGAGACCCAGTACTTC
cdr3_aa: CASSQRIQETQYF

d_call: TRBD2
clone_size: many
cdr3_length: 14
j_call: TRBJ2-3
v_call: TRBV11-3
cdr3_nt: TGTGCCAGCAGCCAATGGACTAGCGGGGATACGCAGTATTTT
cdr3_aa: CASSQWTSGDTQYF

d_call: -
clone_size: few
cdr3_length: 15
j_call: TRBJ1-6
v_call: TRBV6-8
cdr3_nt: TGTGCCAGCAGTTACCGTAGACAGAACAATTCACCCCTCCACTTT
cdr3_aa: CASSYRRQNNSPLHF

d_call: TRBD2
clone_size: many
cdr3_length: 19
j_call: TRBJ2-1
v_call: TRBV11-3
cdr3_nt: TGTGCCAGCAGCTCAAAATCGGGACTAGCGGGAGGAGGGTACAATGAGCAGTTCTTC
cdr3_aa: CASSSKSGLAGGGYNEQFF

d_call: -
clone_size: medium-sized
cdr3_length: 13
j_call: TRBJ1-1
v_call: TRBV23-1
cdr3_nt: TGCGCCAGCAGCTTTAGCGGTTGGACTGAAGCTTTCTTT
cdr3_aa: CASSFSGWTEAFF

d_call: TRBD1
clone_size: few
cdr3_length: 16
j_call: TRBJ1-2
v_call: TRBV6-8
cdr3_nt: TGTGCCAGCAGTTCCCCTTCGGACAGGTCTTCGTTGGGCTACACCTTC
cdr3_aa: CASSSPSDRSSLGYTF

d_call: -
clone_size: few
cdr3_length: 13
j_call: TRBJ1-1
v_call: TRBV6-8
cdr3_nt: TGTGCCAGCAGTTCCATACCAAACACTGAAGCTTTCTTT
cdr3_aa: CASSSIPNTEAFF

d_call: TRBD1
clone_size: medium-sized
cdr3_length: 13
j_call: TRBJ1-1
v_call: TRBV6-8
cdr3_nt: TGTGCCAGCGTGGGACAGGTGAACACTGAAGCTTTCTTT
cdr3_aa: CASVGQVNTEAFF

d_call: -
clone_size: few
cdr3_length: 14
j_call: TRBJ2-7
v_call: TRBV6-8
cdr3_nt: TGTGCCAGCAGTTACTGGGATTTGGGGGGCGAGCAGTACTTC
cdr3_aa: CASSYWDLGGEQYF

d_call: -
clone_size: few
cdr3_length: 14
j_call: TRBJ1-5
v_call: TRBV6-8
cdr3_nt: TGTGCCAGCAGTTATTCGGGAAATGGTCAGCCCCAGCATTTT
cdr3_aa: CASSYSGNGQPQHF

d_call: -
clone_size: -
cdr3_length: 15
j_call: TRBJ2-2
v_call: TRBV19
cdr3_nt: TGTGCCAGTCACACCGGGACCGTGAACACCGGGGAGCTGTTTTTT
cdr3_aa: CASHTGTVNTGELFF

d_call: TRBD1
clone_size: few
cdr3_length: 15
j_call: TRBJ2-3
v_call: TRBV6-8
cdr3_nt: TGTGCCATCAGGCCCGGGGACAGGGTGGCAGATACGCAGTATTTT
cdr3_aa: CAIRPGDRVADTQYF

d_call: -
clone_size: many
cdr3_length: 17
j_call: TRBJ2-7
v_call: TRBV6-8
cdr3_nt: TGTGCCAGCAGTTACGGTCACACCGGGACGAGGGCGGGCGAGCAGTACTTC
cdr3_aa: CASSYGHTGTRAGEQYF

d_call: TRBD1
clone_size: -
cdr3_length: 13
j_call: TRBJ1-4
v_call: TRBV6-8
cdr3_nt: TGTGCCAGCAAAAGGGGGCTCGGTGAAAAACTGTTTTTT
cdr3_aa: CASKRGLGEKLFF

d_call: -
clone_size: medium-sized
cdr3_length: 14
j_call: TRBJ2-1
v_call: TRBV6-8
cdr3_nt: TGTGCCAGCAGTTTGGGACTGGCCACAAGGGAGCAGTTCTTC
cdr3_aa: CASSLGLATREQFF

d_call: -
clone_size: medium-sized
cdr3_length: 15
j_call: TRBJ1-3
v_call: TRBV15
cdr3_nt: TGTGCCACCAGCAGAGTTGGGGGATCTGGAAACACCATATATTTT
cdr3_aa: CATSRVGGSGNTIYF

d_call: -
clone_size: -
cdr3_length: 12
j_call: TRBJ2-1
v_call: TRBV18
cdr3_nt: TGTGCCAGCTCACCGCTCGGCAATGAGCAGTTCTTC
cdr3_aa: CASSPLGNEQFF

d_call: -
clone_size: many
cdr3_length: 14
j_call: TRBJ1-6
v_call: TRBV10-2
cdr3_nt: TGCGCCAGCAGTTACTCGGGGTTCTATTCACCCCTCCACTTT
cdr3_aa: CASSYSGFYSPLHF

d_call: -
clone_size: -
cdr3_length: 14
j_call: TRBJ1-2
v_call: TRBV15
cdr3_nt: TGTGCCACCAGCAGAGATAGGCAACAGGAGGGCTACACCTTC
cdr3_aa: CATSRDRQQEGYTF

d_call: -
clone_size: medium-sized
cdr3_length: 19
j_call: TRBJ1-5
v_call: TRBV11-3
cdr3_nt: TGTGCCAGCAGCTTGGCTTTCGTGGGGGCGGCGATGGGCAATCAGCCCCAGCATTTT
cdr3_aa: CASSLAFVGAAMGNQPQHF

d_call: -
clone_size: few
cdr3_length: 14
j_call: TRBJ2-2
v_call: TRBV2
cdr3_nt: TGTGCCAGCAGGGGGGGCGGAGACACCGGGGAGCTGTTTTTT
cdr3_aa: CASRGGGDTGELFF

d_call: -
clone_size: -
cdr3_length: 16
j_call: TRBJ1-4
v_call: TRBV14
cdr3_nt: TGTGCCAGCAGCCAAGCGATCGCCCGTCCTAATGAAAAACTGTTTTTT
cdr3_aa: CASSQAIARPNEKLFF

d_call: TRBD1
clone_size: many
cdr3_length: 14
j_call: TRBJ1-1
v_call: TRBV6-8
cdr3_nt: TGTGCCAGCAGGGAACAGGGGTTGAACACTGAAGCTTTCTTT
cdr3_aa: CASREQGLNTEAFF

d_call: TRBD1
clone_size: few
cdr3_length: 14
j_call: TRBJ2-1
v_call: TRBV28
cdr3_nt: TGTGCCAGCAGTTCTGGACAGGCTAGGAATGAGCAGTTCTTC
cdr3_aa: CASSSGQARNEQFF

d_call: -
clone_size: -
cdr3_length: 15
j_call: TRBJ1-2
v_call: TRBV11-3
cdr3_nt: TGTGCCAGCAGCCCCCAGGCGGGGTCGAGCTATGGCTACACCTTC
cdr3_aa: CASSPQAGSSYGYTF

d_call: -
clone_size: -
cdr3_length: 14
j_call: TRBJ2-6
v_call: TRBV19
cdr3_nt: TGTGCCAGTGGCACAGGGACTGGGGCCAACGTCCTGACTTTC
cdr3_aa: CASGTGTGANVLTF

d_call: -
clone_size: -
cdr3_length: 14
j_call: TRBJ2-3
v_call: TRBV10-2
cdr3_nt: TGCGCCAGCAGTGGAGGAACGGGAACGGATACGCAGTATTTT
cdr3_aa: CASSGGTGTDTQYF

d_call: -
clone_size: medium-sized
cdr3_length: 13
j_call: TRBJ2-2
v_call: TRBV6-8
cdr3_nt: TGTGCCAGCAATCCAGGGAACACCGGGGAGCTGTTTTTT
cdr3_aa: CASNPGNTGELFF

d_call: -
clone_size: few
cdr3_length: 14
j_call: TRBJ2-7
v_call: TRBV30
cdr3_nt: TGTGCCTGGAGTGTTATGGGCCTTGGGTACGAGCAGTACTTC
cdr3_aa: CAWSVMGLGYEQYF

d_call: -
clone_size: -
cdr3_length: 16
j_call: TRBJ2-3
v_call: TRBV6-1
cdr3_nt: TGTGCCAGCAGTGAAGTCCTGGGCTCTGGCACAGATACGCAGTATTTT
cdr3_aa: CASSEVLGSGTDTQYF

d_call: -
clone_size: -
cdr3_length: 14
j_call: TRBJ2-5
v_call: TRBV11-3
cdr3_nt: TGTGCCAGCGGCGGATACGGGAGCCAAGAGACCCAGTACTTC
cdr3_aa: CASGGYGSQETQYF

d_call: -
clone_size: few
cdr3_length: 13
j_call: TRBJ1-4
v_call: TRBV19
cdr3_nt: TGTGCCAGTAGTCCCTCGAGCGGTGAAAAACTGTTTTTT
cdr3_aa: CASSPSSGEKLFF

d_call: -
clone_size: few
cdr3_length: 18
j_call: TRBJ1-5
v_call: TRBV23-1
cdr3_nt: TGCGCCAGCAGCTACGGGGAGCCAGGGACGGAGGGCAATCAGCCCCAGCATTTT
cdr3_aa: CASSYGEPGTEGNQPQHF

d_call: TRBD1
clone_size: medium-sized
cdr3_length: 17
j_call: TRBJ2-5
v_call: TRBV18
cdr3_nt: TGTGCCAGCTCACCTTCCTCAGGGGGCGCAGCGGGAGAGACCCAGTACTTC
cdr3_aa: CASSPSSGGAAGETQYF

d_call: -
clone_size: -
cdr3_length: 14
j_call: TRBJ2-5
v_call: TRBV6-8
cdr3_nt: TGTGCCAGCAGTTCCCCCGGGAACCAAGAGACCCAGTACTTC
cdr3_aa: CASSSPGNQETQYF

d_call: -
clone_size: medium-sized
cdr3_length: 14
j_call: TRBJ2-1
v_call: TRBV6-8
cdr3_nt: TGTGCCGTACTAGACTCCGGGAATTACAATGAGCAGTTCTTC
cdr3_aa: CAVLDSGNYNEQFF

d_call: -
clone_size: -
cdr3_length: 12
j_call: TRBJ2-7
v_call: TRBV29-1
cdr3_nt: TGCAGCGCCTTGGACTCGACCTACGAGCAGTACTTC
cdr3_aa: CSALDSTYEQYF

d_call: TRBD1
clone_size: large
cdr3_length: 14
j_call: TRBJ1-1
v_call: TRBV14
cdr3_nt: TGTGCCAGCAGCTCCCGGACAGGAGAGTATGAAGCTTTCTTT
cdr3_aa: CASSSRTGEYEAFF